Listed below are T cell receptor beta chains from one sample, sequenced in a study of CD8+ T cells in alopecia areata. Assay used: immunoSEQ multiplex PCR; TCRdb lists only in-frame clones, some missing. Of some 180,000 clones listed, roughly 60% were seen once; the top ten hold 1.7%. The input for sequencing was CD4+ T cells sorted from blood, taken at week 0. The source of these receptors is a human donor with alopecia areata. Each CDR3 is given with its conserved first and last residue. The order of the fields is D gene, J gene, clone size, V gene, CDR3 protein, CDR3 DNA. A D gene is named only where the DNA matches it firmly. Clone sizes are given selectively: once, few, many, or a class where the clone is expanded.

NA	TRBJ2-3	few	TRBV30	CAWMGGATQYF	TGTGCCTGGATGGGGGGAGCAACGCAGTATTTT
TRBD1	TRBJ2-2	NA	TRBV29-1	CSVPNRDRDTGELFF	TGCAGCGTTCCTAACCGGGACAGGGACACCGGGGAGCTGTTTTTT
TRBD1	TRBJ2-3	NA	TRBV30	CAFTRDRGRNTQYF	TGTGCCTTCACCCGGGACAGGGGGCGAAATACGCAGTATTTT
TRBD1	TRBJ2-7	once	TRBV6-1	CASLRGSGGMYEQYF	TGTGCCAGCCTTAGAGGCTCAGGGGGTATGTACGAGCAGTACTTC
NA	TRBJ2-3	NA	TRBV6-5	CASSYSGRGWTDTQYF	TGTGCCAGCAGTTACTCCGGCCGGGGGTGGACAGATACGCAGTATTTT
TRBD2	TRBJ2-6	NA	TRBV19	CASRTFLAGGTSGANVLTF	TGTGCCAGTAGGACCTTCCTAGCGGGGGGTACCTCTGGGGCCAACGTCCTGACTTTC
NA	TRBJ2-3	NA	TRBV5-1	CASSSDGYTDTQYF	TGCGCCAGCAGCTCCGACGGTTACACAGATACGCAGTATTTT
TRBD1	TRBJ1-1	NA	TRBV12-5	CASGLYEGARGTEAFF	TGTGCTAGTGGTCTATACGAGGGGGCGAGGGGTACTGAAGCTTTCTTT
NA	TRBJ1-2	few	TRBV30	CAWDYRGYGYTF	TGTGCCTGGGACTACCGGGGCTATGGCTACACCTTC
NA	TRBJ2-1	NA	TRBV19	CASSIGLARGNEQFF	TGTGCCAGTAGTATCGGTTTAGCCCGGGGCAATGAGCAGTTCTTC
NA	TRBJ2-4	few	TRBV15	CATSRPSGRASKNIQYF	TGTGCCACCAGCAGACCCAGTGGTAGGGCTTCCAAAAACATTCAGTACTTC
TRBD2	TRBJ2-5	NA	TRBV7-2	CASSPSLAGGLGTQYF	TGTGCCAGCAGCCCAAGTCTAGCGGGGGGGCTAGGGACCCAGTACTTC
TRBD1	TRBJ1-6	NA	TRBV7-9	CASSLGTADNSPLHF	TGTGCCAGCAGCTTGGGGACAGCAGATAATTCACCCCTCCACTTT
TRBD2	TRBJ2-5	NA	TRBV9	CASNGGAEQTQYF	TGTGCCAGCAACGGGGGGGCCGAGCAGACCCAGTACTTC
NA	TRBJ1-6	NA	TRBV4-3	CASSQVATSPLHF	TGCGCCAGCAGCCAAGTCGCAACTTCACCCCTCCACTTT
TRBD1	TRBJ1-1	NA	TRBV30	CAWDRVRTEAFF	TGTGCCTGGGACAGGGTACGGACTGAAGCTTTCTTT
TRBD1	TRBJ2-6	NA	TRBV7-2	CASSLVRTGKTGANVLTF	TGTGCCAGCAGCTTAGTGCGGACAGGGAAAACTGGGGCCAACGTCCTGACTTTC
TRBD1	TRBJ2-2	NA	TRBV18	CASSLKGQGDTGELFF	TGTGCCAGCTCACTCAAGGGACAGGGCGACACCGGGGAGCTGTTTTTT
TRBD2	TRBJ2-1	NA	TRBV6-1	CASSGPGGPRNEQFF	TGTGCCAGCAGTGGACCGGGGGGGCCGCGAAATGAGCAGTTCTTC
NA	TRBJ1-6	NA	TRBV30	CAWRSTQTGYNSPLHF	TGTGCCTGGAGGAGCACACAGACAGGCTATAATTCACCCCTCCACTTT
NA	TRBJ2-4	few	TRBV11-2	CASSPRGGFIQYF	TGTGCCAGCAGCCCCAGGGGAGGGTTCATTCAGTACTTC
NA	TRBJ2-5	NA	TRBV7-6	CASSPGLQETQYF	TGTGCCAGCAGCCCGGGACTTCAAGAGACCCAGTACTTC
NA	TRBJ1-1	NA	TRBV30	CAWRRSQNTEAFF	TGTGCCTGGAGACGGTCGCAGAACACTGAAGCTTTCTTT
NA	TRBJ2-3	NA	TRBV7-2	CASSPRGEGTQYF	TGTGCCAGCAGCCCCCGGGGCGAGGGTACGCAGTATTTT
NA	TRBJ1-1	few	TRBV5-8	CATSVGVTAEAFF	TGTGCCACTTCCGTCGGGGTTACGGCTGAAGCTTTCTTT
NA	TRBJ1-5	NA	TRBV29-1	CSVAEGTGNQPQHF	TGCAGCGTTGCCGAGGGGACTGGGAATCAGCCCCAGCATTTT
TRBD1	TRBJ1-2	NA	TRBV4-3	CASSRGTGNYGYTF	TGCGCCAGCAGCCGGGGGACAGGGAACTATGGCTACACCTTC
NA	TRBJ2-7	NA	TRBV15	CATSRDGGSYEQYF	TGTGCCACCAGCAGAGACGGGGGATCCTACGAGCAGTACTTC
NA	TRBJ2-7	few	TRBV29-1	CSVRDLTHEQYF	TGCAGCGTCCGGGACCTTACTCACGAGCAGTACTTC
NA	TRBJ1-5	NA	TRBV30	CAWSLGPDQPQHF	TGTGCCTGGAGTCTAGGGCCGGATCAGCCCCAGCATTTT
NA	TRBJ2-3	NA	TRBV7-3	CASSPTSTDTQYF	TGTGCCAGCAGTCCCACCTCTACAGATACGCAGTATTTT
NA	TRBJ2-1	NA	TRBV5-6	CASSLPVTNNEQFF	TGTGCCAGCAGCTTACCAGTTACGAACAATGAGCAGTTCTTC
NA	TRBJ2-7	few	TRBV4-1	CASSQVWVRSAEWQYF	TGCGCCAGCAGCCAAGTTTGGGTCAGGAGTGCCGAGTGGCAGTACTTC
NA	TRBJ1-1	NA	TRBV5-1	CASSLAGRTGDKAFF	TGCGCCAGCAGCTTGGCCGGACGCACTGGTGATAAAGCTTTCTTT
NA	TRBJ1-4	NA	TRBV11-2	CASSKTRQPGRKLFF	TGTGCCAGCAGCAAAACCCGACAACCCGGACGAAAACTGTTTTTT
NA	TRBJ1-2	few	TRBV29-1	CSVDPGMRYTF	TGCAGCGTTGATCCGGGGATGCGCTACACCTTC
NA	TRBJ1-1	NA	TRBV5-1	CASSPQMNTEAFF	TGCGCCAGCAGTCCTCAGATGAACACTGAAGCTTTCTTT
NA	TRBJ1-1	NA	TRBV27	CASSLNVRGLGKAFF	TGTGCCAGCAGTTTAAACGTCAGGGGCCTTGGAAAAGCTTTCTTT
NA	TRBJ2-1	NA	TRBV27	CASLRLGQGYNEQFF	TGTGCCAGCCTGCGGCTAGGTCAGGGGTACAATGAGCAGTTCTTC
NA	TRBJ2-4	NA	TRBV2	CASRRENIQYF	TGTGCCAGCAGGAGAGAAAACATTCAGTACTTC
NA	TRBJ1-2	NA	TRBV30	CARGEGYGYTF	TGTGCGAGGGGCGAAGGGTATGGCTACACCTTC
TRBD1	TRBJ1-2	NA	TRBV29-1	CSVETTGMGYGYTF	TGCAGCGTTGAAACGACAGGGATGGGCTATGGCTACACCTTC
TRBD1	TRBJ1-6	NA	TRBV30	CAWTPNSTGARSPLHF	TGTGCCTGGACTCCGAACTCGACAGGGGCCCGTTCACCCCTCCACTTT
NA	TRBJ2-2	NA	TRBV27	CASSLAARTGELFF	TGTGCCAGCAGTTTAGCGGCACGCACCGGGGAGCTGTTTTTT
TRBD1	TRBJ1-2	NA	TRBV5-6	CASSIQQGFYGYTF	TGTGCCAGCAGTATCCAACAGGGGTTCTATGGCTACACCTTC
TRBD1	TRBJ1-1	once	TRBV7-2	CASSLGGGWTEAFF	TGTGCCAGCAGCTTAGGAGGGGGCTGGACTGAAGCTTTCTTT
NA	TRBJ1-2	NA	TRBV6-6	CASSAHTGSSGYTF	TGTGCCAGCAGTGCACACACAGGGTCTAGCGGCTACACCTTC
TRBD1	TRBJ1-2	NA	TRBV30	CAWSPGQLGYTF	TGTGCCTGGAGTCCGGGACAGTTGGGCTACACCTTC
TRBD2	TRBJ2-3	NA	TRBV29-1	CSVEDRFGLVEDTQYF	TGCAGCGTTGAAGATCGTTTTGGACTAGTGGAGGATACGCAGTATTTT
NA	TRBJ2-1	NA	TRBV2	CASCSMLGDEQFF	TGTGCCAGCTGCTCTATGCTCGGCGATGAGCAGTTCTTC
TRBD2	TRBJ2-5	few	TRBV7-3	CASSLSTLAGVETQYF	TGTGCCAGCAGCTTATCGACTTTAGCGGGGGTGGAGACCCAGTACTTC
NA	TRBJ2-2	few	TRBV19	CASSQASRTGELFF	TGTGCCAGTAGTCAGGCCAGTCGTACCGGGGAGCTGTTTTTT
NA	TRBJ1-2	few	TRBV6-1	CASSVVQNYGYTF	TGTGCCAGCAGTGTGGTCCAGAACTATGGCTACACCTTC
NA	TRBJ1-2	few	TRBV29-1	CSVVHDRRFNYGYTF	TGCAGCGTGGTACACGACAGGCGATTTAACTATGGCTACACCTTC
NA	TRBJ2-2	NA	TRBV11-2	CASSFSNTGELFF	TGTGCCAGCAGCTTCTCTAACACCGGGGAGCTGTTTTTT
NA	TRBJ2-7	NA	TRBV20-1	CSALENREQYF	TGCAGTGCTTTAGAGAACAGGGAGCAGTACTTC